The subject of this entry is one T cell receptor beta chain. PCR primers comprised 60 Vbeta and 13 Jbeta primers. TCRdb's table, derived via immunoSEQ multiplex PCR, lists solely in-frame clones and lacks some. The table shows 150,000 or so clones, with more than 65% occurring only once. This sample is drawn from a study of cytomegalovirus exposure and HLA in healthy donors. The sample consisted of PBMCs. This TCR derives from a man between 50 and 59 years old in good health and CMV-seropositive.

This CDR3 is CASSPVEDSYNEQFF. In DNA, the CDR3 is TGTGCCAGCAGCCCCGTCGAGGATTCCTACAATGAGCAGTTCTTC. The J gene is TRBJ2-1, the V gene TRBV7-2; D is unclear. From germline, CDR1 is SGHTA and CDR2 FQGNSA. The V gene lost 5 bases and the J gene lost 1 base, with 12 bases spanning the gap. This CDR3 contains 15 residues.